The rows below give T cell receptor beta chains drawn from one sample of a study of T cells in Graves' hyperthyroidism and ophthalmopathy. Each CDR3 protein gets one entry after TCRdb re-called the multiplex PCR reads with MiXCR. The top ten hold about 3.5% of the sample, which has 360,000 or so distinct CDR3 sequences, about a fifth seen once. Sequenced input: blood. These receptors all come from a woman under 30 with Graves' hyperthyroidism. Each CDR3 is given without its conserved first and last residue. Fields, in order: J gene, V gene, clone size, CDR3 protein. Some rows have no size entry. The others give once, few or many, or a class for an expanded clone.

J gene: TRBJ2-5
V gene: TRBV7-2
clone size: NA
CDR3 protein: ASLWVGGETQY

J gene: TRBJ2-7
V gene: TRBV11-1
clone size: many
CDR3 protein: ASSSAPGTAPYEQY

J gene: TRBJ1-2
V gene: TRBV9
clone size: many
CDR3 protein: ASSVEQGFWGYT

J gene: TRBJ1-2
V gene: TRBV5-1
clone size: many
CDR3 protein: ASSLTTVPNYGYT

J gene: TRBJ2-7
V gene: TRBV20-1
clone size: many
CDR3 protein: SARDPRGGQGQH

J gene: TRBJ2-7
V gene: TRBV2
clone size: once
CDR3 protein: ASSEDWDGTLEEQY

J gene: TRBJ2-7
V gene: TRBV6-1
clone size: many
CDR3 protein: ASSTGGDEQY

J gene: TRBJ1-1
V gene: TRBV30
clone size: many
CDR3 protein: AWSVTEEAF

J gene: TRBJ1-2
V gene: TRBV3-1
clone size: many
CDR3 protein: ASSFATARYGYT

J gene: TRBJ1-1
V gene: TRBV20-1
clone size: many
CDR3 protein: SARETGMNTEAF

J gene: TRBJ1-5
V gene: TRBV12-3/TRBV12-4
clone size: many
CDR3 protein: ASSLMAGNNQPQH

J gene: TRBJ2-4
V gene: TRBV7-8
clone size: many
CDR3 protein: ASSQGPKVAKNIQY

J gene: TRBJ1-2
V gene: TRBV15
clone size: many
CDR3 protein: ATSGHGTGNYGYT

J gene: TRBJ1-5
V gene: TRBV6-2/TRBV6-3
clone size: NA
CDR3 protein: ASSYQGSNQPQH

J gene: TRBJ1-5
V gene: TRBV12-3/TRBV12-4
clone size: many
CDR3 protein: ASSRGPTVTQH

J gene: TRBJ1-1
V gene: TRBV20-1
clone size: many
CDR3 protein: SASSPEGSGAEAF

J gene: TRBJ1-2
V gene: TRBV6-1
clone size: NA
CDR3 protein: ASRASYIFNYGYT

J gene: TRBJ2-5
V gene: TRBV6-5
clone size: many
CDR3 protein: ASKQRGRETQY

J gene: TRBJ2-7
V gene: TRBV6-1
clone size: once
CDR3 protein: ASRMAEPPGGHEQY

J gene: TRBJ2-5
V gene: TRBV6-5
clone size: many
CDR3 protein: ASSYPHQETQY

J gene: TRBJ2-7
V gene: TRBV5-1
clone size: many
CDR3 protein: ASSLTGDEQY

J gene: TRBJ1-5
V gene: TRBV29-1
clone size: many
CDR3 protein: SVWTGGGNQPQH

J gene: TRBJ1-1
V gene: TRBV12-3/TRBV12-4
clone size: many
CDR3 protein: ASRPLVRAYTEAF

J gene: TRBJ1-1
V gene: TRBV5-1
clone size: many
CDR3 protein: ASSLEEGMNTEAF

J gene: TRBJ1-1
V gene: TRBV25-1
clone size: few
CDR3 protein: ASSLQGPSYTEAF

J gene: TRBJ2-2
V gene: TRBV6-5
clone size: many
CDR3 protein: ASSYLISAANTGELF

J gene: TRBJ2-2
V gene: TRBV30
clone size: many
CDR3 protein: AGPVGEAGQRELF

J gene: TRBJ2-7
V gene: TRBV5-1
clone size: many
CDR3 protein: ASSIGLAGAALYEQY

J gene: TRBJ1-2
V gene: TRBV20-1
clone size: many
CDR3 protein: SARAAVGGLNYGYT

J gene: TRBJ2-7
V gene: TRBV18
clone size: many
CDR3 protein: ASSPPIDRTYEQY

J gene: TRBJ1-6
V gene: TRBV3-1
clone size: few
CDR3 protein: ASSQEHRNSPLH

J gene: TRBJ1-1
V gene: TRBV20-1
clone size: many
CDR3 protein: SAFGDGDTEAF